These T cell receptor beta chains were read from a single sample in a study of T cells in Graves' hyperthyroidism and ophthalmopathy. TCRdb reprocessed the multiplex PCR reads via MiXCR and lists one record per CDR3 protein. The data show about 460,000 distinct CDR3 sequences, about 20% seen once. The specimen sequenced was blood. These receptors were obtained from a woman in her seventies with Graves' ophthalmopathy. Each CDR3 is given with its conserved first and last residue. The D gene is left open where the match is weak. Size values are once, few and many counts, or a class for expanded clones, and some rows have none.

CDR3 DNA	CDR3 protein	D gene	clone size	V gene	J gene
TGTGCCAGCACCCTCTTCGGGGATGGGGAGCTGTTTTTT	CASTLFGDGELFF	.	many	TRBV12-3/TRBV12-4	TRBJ2-2
TGCAGTGCCGGGGGACTAGCTGGAGATACGCAGTATTTT	CSAGGLAGDTQYF	TRBD2	.	TRBV20-1	TRBJ2-3
TGTGCCATCAGTGATCGACAGGAGAACACTGAAGCTTTCTTT	CAISDRQENTEAFF	.	many	TRBV10-3	TRBJ1-1
TGCAGTGCTAGGTTACCGGGGCTCTCCTCCTACAATGAGCAGTTCTTC	CSARLPGLSSYNEQFF	.	.	TRBV20-1	TRBJ2-1
TGCGCCAGCAGCCAAGGCTGGGACATCAATCAGCCCCAGCATTTT	CASSQGWDINQPQHF	.	.	TRBV4-1	TRBJ1-5
TGTGCCAGCAGCTTAGAGCCCGGGACCCCGGCGAAACTGTTTTTT	CASSLEPGTPAKLFF	.	.	TRBV11-2	TRBJ1-4
TGTGCCAGCAGTTTAGGGGGTCAAGAGACCCAGTACTTC	CASSLGGQETQYF	.	many	TRBV7-9	TRBJ2-5
TGTGCCAGCAGTTACTCGCGGTCGGGCACGAGATGGACCGGGGAGCTGTTTTTT	CASSYSRSGTRWTGELFF	.	once	TRBV6-5	TRBJ2-2
TGTGCCAGCAGTTCAGGGACTTTCACAGATACGCAGTATTTT	CASSSGTFTDTQYF	.	.	TRBV6-9	TRBJ2-3
TGCGCCAGCAGTGATCGGGGCAGAATCTCCTACAATGAGCAGTTCTTC	CASSDRGRISYNEQFF	.	few	TRBV10-2	TRBJ2-1
TGCAGTGCTAGAGTCTCCTCCTACGAGCAGTACTTC	CSARVSSYEQYF	.	many	TRBV20-1	TRBJ2-7
TGTGCCAGCAGTTTCACGGCGGGCGTGATGACGGGGACCCAGTACTTC	CASSFTAGVMTGTQYF	.	many	TRBV12-3/TRBV12-4	TRBJ2-5
TGCAGCGTTGAAACGAATGGCTACACCTTC	CSVETNGYTF	.	few	TRBV29-1	TRBJ1-2
TGCGCCATCGAGAAGGGACAGGTCGGGGGGATTAACACTGAAGCTTTCTTT	CAIEKGQVGGINTEAFF	TRBD1	.	TRBV10-2	TRBJ1-1
TGCAGCGTTTATGAGGGACAGGTGGGGTACTTC	CSVYEGQVGYF	TRBD1	many	TRBV29-1	TRBJ2-7
TGTGCCAGTACCTATGTAGCGGGAGGCAATGAGCAGTTCTTC	CASTYVAGGNEQFF	TRBD2	.	TRBV19	TRBJ2-1
TGTGCCAGTACGGTCGGGTCCCCTAATTCACCCCTCCACTTT	CASTVGSPNSPLHF	.	.	TRBV19	TRBJ1-6
TGCGCCAGCAGCTTGTCCGGGGGCGGTGAAGCTTTCTTT	CASSLSGGGEAFF	.	.	TRBV5-1	TRBJ1-1
TGTGCCAGCAGCTTAGCGGGGAGGGCCCATCGCGAGCAGTACTTC	CASSLAGRAHREQYF	TRBD2	few	TRBV11-2	TRBJ2-7
TGTGCCAGCAGTTACTTCGGGAAGAATTCACCCCTCCACTTT	CASSYFGKNSPLHF	.	.	TRBV6-5	TRBJ1-6
TGTGCCAGCAGTGCGGGACGAGTTACTGGAAACACCATATATTTT	CASSAGRVTGNTIYF	.	many	TRBV12-3/TRBV12-4	TRBJ1-3
TGTGCCAGCAGGGGGACAGGGAGTCATAATGAGCAGTTCTTC	CASRGTGSHNEQFF	TRBD1	.	TRBV6-4	TRBJ2-1
TGTGCCAGCAGCTTAGGCGGGAGTATGTACGAGCAGTACTTC	CASSLGGSMYEQYF	TRBD2	many	TRBV11-2	TRBJ2-7
TGTGCCAGCAGCCAATATAAGACAGGGAGTGAAAAACTGTTTTTT	CASSQYKTGSEKLFF	TRBD1	.	TRBV4-2	TRBJ1-4
TGCAGTGCTAGAGATAAGGTTGGCAGGTGGCACTACAATGAGCAGTTCTTC	CSARDKVGRWHYNEQFF	.	.	TRBV20-1	TRBJ2-1
TGCGCCACCGTATTTCCTCCCTATGGCTACACCTTC	CATVFPPYGYTF	.	once	TRBV10-1	TRBJ1-2
TGCGCCAGCAGCTTGGACAGGGGGTTGAACACTGAAGCTTTCTTT	CASSLDRGLNTEAFF	TRBD1	.	TRBV5-1	TRBJ1-1
TGCAGTGCAAGGCCCGGACTAGCGGGAGGATGGTACTTC	CSARPGLAGGWYF	TRBD2	.	TRBV20-1	TRBJ2-5
TGTGCCAGTAGTATCGGACTAGCGGGACCCAATGAGCAGTTCTTC	CASSIGLAGPNEQFF	TRBD2	.	TRBV19	TRBJ2-1
TGTGCCAGCAATCAGTCTCCAGCGGTCTACAATGAGCAGTTCTTC	CASNQSPAVYNEQFF	.	.	TRBV28	TRBJ2-1
TGCAGCGTTGAAGGGGTCAGGGGAGAGACCCAGTACTTC	CSVEGVRGETQYF	.	few	TRBV29-1	TRBJ2-5
TGTGCCAGCAGTTTATCCGGAGGGAGACACGAGCAGTACTTC	CASSLSGGRHEQYF	.	few	TRBV28	TRBJ2-7
TGTGCCAGCAGTTACTCCGGGACAGGGGAAGCAGACACTGAAGCTTTCTTT	CASSYSGTGEADTEAFF	TRBD1	many	TRBV6-6	TRBJ1-1
TGTGCCAGCAGTAGCCCTTTGGGTGGGTCTGGGGCCAACGTCCTGACTTTC	CASSSPLGGSGANVLTF	.	many	TRBV28	TRBJ2-6
TGCGCCAGCAGCCAAGCCGACTACAGCACAGATACGCAGTATTTT	CASSQADYSTDTQYF	.	.	TRBV4-1	TRBJ2-3
TGCGCCAGCAGCCTAGGACTAGCGGGACAGAGCTCCTACGAGCAGTACTTC	CASSLGLAGQSSYEQYF	TRBD2	.	TRBV4-1	TRBJ2-7
TGCAGTGCAAGAGACGCCTCTAGCAATCAGCCCCAGCATTTT	CSARDASSNQPQHF	.	few	TRBV20-1	TRBJ1-5
TGCGCCAGCAGGGCGGGGGACTCCTACAATGAGCAGTTCTTC	CASRAGDSYNEQFF	TRBD2	many	TRBV5-1	TRBJ2-1
TGTGCCAGCAGCCAAATCGGGGTGCAGTACTTC	CASSQIGVQYF	.	.	TRBV3-1	TRBJ2-7
TGTGCCAGCAGCTCCGGCGGGGCCACTGAAGCTTTCTTT	CASSSGGATEAFF	.	few	TRBV7-3	TRBJ1-1
TGCGCCAGCAGCCAACCGTGGACGGTGAAAAACACCATATATTTT	CASSQPWTVKNTIYF	.	.	TRBV4-1	TRBJ1-3
TGTGCCACCAGCAGGACAGGCAGGGGGAATGAGCAGTTCTTC	CATSRTGRGNEQFF	TRBD1	few	TRBV15	TRBJ2-1
TGTGCCAGCTCACCCCCGGGACTCCCATCCTACGAGCAGTACTTC	CASSPPGLPSYEQYF	.	few	TRBV18	TRBJ2-7
TGTGCCAGCAGCTTAGGGCGGGTGGAGCAGTTCTTC	CASSLGRVEQFF	.	.	TRBV7-2	TRBJ2-1
TGTGCCAGCAGTTACACGGGCGATCTCTGGTACAATGAGCAGTTCTTC	CASSYTGDLWYNEQFF	.	many	TRBV6-6	TRBJ2-1
TGTGCCAGCAGCTTAGGGGGGGTCGAATCCTACGAGCAGTACTTC	CASSLGGVESYEQYF	.	.	TRBV7-9	TRBJ2-7
TGTGCCAGCAGTGCCTACGGGAGCGGGGGTTCCTACGAGCAGTACTTC	CASSAYGSGGSYEQYF	TRBD2	many	TRBV6-2/TRBV6-3	TRBJ2-7
TGTGCCAGCAGTTCCCTAGCGGGTAAGGGGGAGCAGTACTTC	CASSSLAGKGEQYF	TRBD2	many	TRBV28	TRBJ2-7
TGTGCCAGCAGTTTATCAGGGGAAGGAAACATTCAGTACTTC	CASSLSGEGNIQYF	.	many	TRBV28	TRBJ2-4
TGTGCCAGCAGTCTAGGACAGGCCCCTTCCAATGAGCAGTTCTTC	CASSLGQAPSNEQFF	TRBD1	many	TRBV11-3	TRBJ2-1
TGCAGTGCTAGGGAAGATCCAGGGAGGGTCCAAGAGACCCAGTACTTC	CSAREDPGRVQETQYF	TRBD2	few	TRBV20-1	TRBJ2-5
TGTGCCAGCAGTGCCTCGACAGGGTCTGGAAACACCATATATTTT	CASSASTGSGNTIYF	TRBD1	.	TRBV27	TRBJ1-3
TGCAGCGTTGTAACAGGGGGCAATCAGCCCCAGCATTTT	CSVVTGGNQPQHF	TRBD1	.	TRBV29-1	TRBJ1-5
TGCGCCAGCAGACGGGACAGGGGACATACAGATACGCAGTATTTT	CASRRDRGHTDTQYF	TRBD1	.	TRBV4-3	TRBJ2-3
TGTGCCAGCAGCTTGTATGCGGGCCCCAGCAATCAGCCCCAGCATTTT	CASSLYAGPSNQPQHF	.	.	TRBV7-9	TRBJ1-5
TGTGCCAGCAGTAAAACGGGACCTTTTAGCTCTGGGGCCAACGTCCTGACTTTC	CASSKTGPFSSGANVLTF	.	few	TRBV19	TRBJ2-6
TGTGCCAGCAGCTTCAGCGGGAGTGGAGAGCAGTTCTTC	CASSFSGSGEQFF	TRBD2	.	TRBV7-9	TRBJ2-1
TGTGCCAGTAAAGGGGTGGTGAACACTGAAGCTTTCTTT	CASKGVVNTEAFF	.	few	TRBV19	TRBJ1-1
TGTGCCAGCCGCAGACAGTATAATTCACCCCTCCACTTT	CASRRQYNSPLHF	.	.	TRBV28	TRBJ1-6
TGTGCCAGCAGCCGACAGGGGGTGGCTGGCTACACCTTC	CASSRQGVAGYTF	TRBD1	.	TRBV12-3/TRBV12-4	TRBJ1-2